What follows are 11 T cell receptor beta chains derived from one specimen sequenced in a study of blood T cell repertoires in COVID-19. The assay was immunoSEQ multiplex PCR, and TCRdb's table has in-frame clones only and misses some. The data hold some 180,000 clones, with roughly 76% observed a single time. The sequenced sample was peripheral blood. The receptors originated from a woman of 80 years or more with COVID-19, enrolled during active disease.

The chain couples TRBV11-2 to TRBJ2-1; D is undetermined. From germline, CDR1 is SGHAT and CDR2 FQNNGV. This CDR3 has 12 residues. Trimming shortened V by 1 base and J by 9 bases, and 7 bases separated the two germline ends. CDR3 sequence reads: CASSLGRGEQFF. CDR3 DNA sequence: TGTGCCAGCAGCTTAGGTAGAGGTGAGCAGTTCTTC.

The chain has TRBV19 and TRBJ2-1, with 9 bases aligning to TRBD2. This CDR3 has 13 residues. V lost 0 bases to trimming and J lost 15 bases; unmatched junction nucleotides: 6. In germline, CDR1 is LNHDA, CDR2 SQIVND (reference sequence). The CDR3: CASSIEAAGGRFF. The CDR3 DNA reads as TGTGCCAGTAGTATAGAGGCAGCGGGAGGAAGGTTCTTC.

A single count supports this clone. V gene TRBV6-4 combines with J gene TRBJ2-3, with 9 bases matching TRBD1. CDR3 size: 15 residues. V trimming: 8 bases; J trimming: 3 bases; junction bases outside the gene matches: 9. The V gene's germline CDR1 is MRHNA and CDR2 SNTAGT. The CDR3 bases are TGTGCCAGCGGGGACAGGGAAGTGGGAACAGATACGCAGTATTTT. This gives the protein CASGDREVGTDTQYF.

The rearrangement uses TRBV4-3 and TRBJ2-5, with TRBD2 matching 8 bases. Germline assignment: CDR1 LGHNA and CDR2 YSLEER. V lost 4 bases, J lost 5 bases, and 6 bases stayed unmatched. This CDR3 comprises 14 residues. Here the CDR3 reads CASSLRGGQETQYF. The CDR3 bases are TGCGCCAGCAGCCTCCGGGGGGGGCAGGAGACCCAGTACTTC.

This clone occurred a few times. This chain's CDR3 is CASSEMARHTGELFF. The CDR3 DNA sequence: TGTGCCAGCAGTGAAATGGCGCGGCACACCGGGGAGCTGTTTTTT. The genes are TRBV2 and TRBJ2-2; D remains unclear. The CDR3 is 15 amino acids. Germline V gene sequence: CDR1 SNHLY, CDR2 FYNNEI. Trimming took 2 bases from V and 3 from J, leaving 10 bases between them.

The chain employs TRBV2 and TRBJ2-3, with unresolved D. The CDR3 is 12 residues long. Germline CDR1 is SNHLY and CDR2 is FYNNEI. V lost 5 bases to trimming and J lost 7 bases, with 10 bases between them. CDR3 in amino acids: CASSPGWYTQYF. The CDR3 DNA sequence: TGTGCCAGCAGTCCCGGTTGGTATACGCAGTATTTT.

The genes are TRBV5-4 and TRBJ2-1; 13 nucleotides line up with TRBD2. Germline V CDR1 and CDR2: SGHNT, YYREEE (reference sequence). The CDR3 sequence is 16 residues long. V lost 4 bases to trimming and J lost 4 bases; unmatched junction nucleotides: 5. The DNA of the CDR3 is TGTGCCAGCAGCCCGAGGACTAGCGGGGGATACAATGAGCAGTTCTTC. It codes for CASSPRTSGGYNEQFF.

This clone has a handful of counts. The rearrangement uses TRBV27 and TRBJ2-3; 9 bases are shared with TRBD1. V lost 2 bases to trimming and J lost 14 bases; unmatched junction nucleotides: 8. Per the germline V gene, CDR1 is MNHEY and CDR2 is SMNVEV (reference sequence). This CDR3 spans 13 amino acids. The CDR3 sequence: CASSLAVTGGWYF. The CDR3 coding sequence is TGTGCCAGCAGTTTAGCGGTCACAGGGGGCTGGTATTTT.

To note about this clone: The sample holds other DNA sequences that translate to the same CDR3. The chain recombines TRBV18 with TRBJ1-2; D is undetermined. V lost 3 bases and J lost 0, with 8 bases in between. The CDR3 spans 14 residues. CDR1 and CDR2 (germline): KGHSH, LQKENI. CDR3 in amino acids: CASSPPVANYGYTF. The CDR3 DNA sequence: TGTGCCAGCTCACCTCCGGTGGCTAACTATGGCTACACCTTC.

CDR3 sequence reads: CASSRGTGREKLFF. DNA of the CDR3: TGTGCCAGCAGCCGCGGGACAGGGCGGGAAAAACTGTTTTTT. The J gene is TRBJ1-4, the V gene TRBV7-9, with 9 bases identical to TRBD1. Germline V CDR1 and CDR2: SEHNR, FQNEAQ (reference sequence). CDR3 length: 14 amino acids. J gave up 8 bases and V 5 bases, and 6 bases lay outside the gene matches.

The chain is built from TRBV5-1 and TRBJ1-2, with D tentatively TRBD1 (6 bases). The CDR3 runs 14 residues. CDR1 and CDR2 from the germline V gene are SGHRS and YFSETQ. The germline V and J ends were trimmed by 0 bases and 8 bases, with 14 bases remaining between them. This CDR3 reads CASSLGGHGGGYTF. DNA of the CDR3: TGCGCCAGCAGCTTGGGAGGGCATGGGGGCGGCTACACCTTC.